This T cell receptor (delta chain) was obtained from a study of gamma-delta T cells after stem cell transplantation. CDR3 length equals 17 residues. CDR1 is GEAIGNYY, CDR2 EKD, per germline. This clone was seen a few times. This may stem from a read error, because a much larger clone lies one nucleotide away. TCRdb re-called the RT-PCR reads using CATT. The sample has 1,500 to 2,000 delta-chain clones; roughly 30% are singletons. The chain has TRDV2 and TRDJ2; 13 bases line up with TRDD3. The sequencing input was gamma-delta T cells. This clonotype was sampled from a human donor. It is not recorded whose cells these are; they may come from a transplant donor. This chain's CDR3 is CACVTLTGGYGAAQLFF. The CDR3 DNA reads as TGTGCCTGTGTCACCCTCACTGGGGGATACGGGGCAGCACAACTCTTCTTT.